This record looks at one T cell receptor (beta chain) sequence and its context. Its antigen is not known. This entry belongs to a study of blood T cells in healthy people across ages. Study results and limitations: The study regarded diversity estimates from one million T cells as underestimates. TCR beta diversity was tightly associated with the proportion of naive T cells.

Using a J-beta primer mix together with a sample-barcoded 5' primer, a second PCR was run for about 6 to 11 cycles. The template-switch adaptor was a 5' adaptor with 12 random nucleotides. It tagged each cDNA molecule. Each CDR3 protein gets one entry after TCRdb re-called the 5' RACE reads with MiXCR. The sample gives roughly 1,800,000 distinct CDR3 sequences, roughly 49% of which show up once; approximately 2.1% is in the top ten. The trim removed 4 bases at V and 8 bases at J, leaving 3 bases unmatched. In germline, CDR1 is SGHTA, CDR2 FQGTGA. This CDR3 contains 14 residues. The receptor's source is a woman between 40 and 55 years old in good health. Source material: blood. The rearrangement links TRBV7-3 to TRBJ2-1; 12 bases are a match to TRBD2. In nucleotides, the CDR3 is TGTGCCAGCAGCTCTAGCGGGGGGGCTGATGAGCAGTTCTTC. Translation gives CASSSSGGADEQFF.